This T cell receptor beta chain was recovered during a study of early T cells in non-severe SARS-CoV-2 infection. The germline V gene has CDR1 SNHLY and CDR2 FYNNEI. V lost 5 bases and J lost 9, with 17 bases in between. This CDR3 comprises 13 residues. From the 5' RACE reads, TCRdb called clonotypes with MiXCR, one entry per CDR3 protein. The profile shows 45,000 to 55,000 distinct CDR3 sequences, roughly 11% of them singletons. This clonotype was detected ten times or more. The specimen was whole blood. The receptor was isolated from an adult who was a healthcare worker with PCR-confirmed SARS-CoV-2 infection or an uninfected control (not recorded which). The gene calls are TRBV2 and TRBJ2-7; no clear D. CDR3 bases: TGTGCCAGCAGTCCAGCCCCGAGAACCGGGCAGTACTTC. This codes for CASSPAPRTGQYF.